A selection of T cell receptor beta chains follows, all from one sample in a study of blood T cell repertoires in COVID-19. TCRdb's table, derived via immunoSEQ multiplex PCR, lists solely in-frame clones and lacks some. Of about 46,000 clones in the sample, more than 75% were seen once. Sequencing input: peripheral blood. Receptors originate from a human donor in a cohort sampled during active COVID-19. The CDR3 runs from the conserved cysteine through the conserved F or W. The D gene is left open where the match is weak. Not all rows give a size; the values are once, few, many and, for expanded clones, a class.

cdr3_aa cdr3_nt d_call j_call clone_size v_call
CATSRAPGLPSYEQYF TGTGCCACCAGCAGAGCTCCGGGACTTCCCTCCTACGAGCAGTACTTC NA TRBJ2-7 once TRBV15
CASSIDGGYEQYF TGTGCCAGTAGTATAGACGGGGGCTACGAGCAGTACTTC NA TRBJ2-7 NA TRBV19
CAHQGGDTYEQYF TGTGCCCATCAGGGAGGGGACACCTACGAGCAGTACTTC NA TRBJ2-7 NA TRBV7-3
CASSFRWERLGELFF TGTGCCAGCAGTTTTAGGTGGGAGAGGCTCGGGGAGCTGTTTTTT NA TRBJ2-2 NA TRBV27
CASSPGTSVGELFF TGCGCCAGCAGCCCAGGGACTAGCGTCGGGGAGCTGTTTTTT TRBD2 TRBJ2-2 NA TRBV5-1
CASSFLAEAYNEQFF TGCGCCAGCAGCTTCCTAGCGGAGGCCTACAATGAGCAGTTCTTC TRBD2 TRBJ2-1 NA TRBV5-1
CASSELAGGAPDTQYF TGTGCCAGCAGTGAACTAGCGGGGGGTGCCCCAGATACGCAGTATTTT TRBD2 TRBJ2-3 NA TRBV6-4
CASSLRVGEQYF TGCGCCAGCAGCTTACGGGTTGGCGAGCAGTACTTC NA TRBJ2-7 NA TRBV5-1
CASSRTSSEQYF TGTGCCAGCAGCCGGACTAGCTCGGAGCAGTACTTC TRBD2 TRBJ2-7 NA TRBV28
CASSPPDKSYEQYF TGCGCCAGCAGCCCGCCGGACAAGTCCTACGAGCAGTACTTC NA TRBJ2-7 once TRBV4-1
CASSLGIGVEQYF TGTGCCAGCAGCTTAGGGATAGGGGTGGAGCAGTACTTC NA TRBJ2-7 NA TRBV7-2
CASSHRAGAQYF TGTGCCAGCAGCCACCGGGCGGGGGCGCAGTACTTC NA TRBJ2-7 NA TRBV7-2